The 15 T cell receptor beta chains in this list originate from one sample, sequenced in a study of T cell repertoires in aging, cancer and after chemotherapy. Peripheral blood genomic DNA, not sorted cells or RNA, was the template. A mixed TRB-A/B primer pool amplified rearranged TRB by multiplex touch-down PCR. One entry per CDR3 protein, called by TCRdb with MiXCR from the multiplex PCR reads. The sample has 10,000 to 15,000 distinct CDR3 sequences, 35% seen once. The sample taken for sequencing was blood. The source is a human donor in good health. The donor label of this sample is uncertain.

In regard to this clonotype: This sequence may be a read error, since a much larger clone differs from it by one base. This chain connects TRBV19 to TRBJ2-2; TRBD2 aligns across 11 bases. CDR3 length: 15 amino acids. The germline CDR1 and CDR2 sequences are LNHDA and SQIVND (reference sequence). Trimming took 7 bases from V and 3 from J; bases not matched to a gene: 4. CDR3 residues: CASNPGLADTGELFF. The CDR3 region has the DNA TGTGCCAGTAACCCGGGACTAGCGGACACCGGGGAGCTGTTTTTT.

By proportion, this clonotype is medium-sized. The chain combines TRBV19 with TRBJ1-1; perhaps TRBD1 as D (5 bases). Germline loops: CDR1 LNHDA, CDR2 SQIVND (reference sequence). The CDR3 has 17 residues. V lost 5 bases, J lost 0 bases, and 19 bases lay in between. CDR3 nucleotide sequence: TGTGCCAGTAGTTTGGTCAGGGTAGAGGGCATGAACACTGAAGCTTTCTTT. It specifies CASSLVRVEGMNTEAFF. Using reference TRBV19 and TRBJ1-1 for the parts outside the CDR3, the full variable domain is DGGITQSPKYLFRKEGQNVTLSCEQNLNHDAMYWYRQDPGQGLRLIYYSQIVNDFQKGDIAEGYSVSREKKESFPLTVTSAQKNPTAFYLCASSLVRVEGMNTEAFFGQGTRLTVV.

V and J are TRBV6-6 and TRBJ1-5, with D hard to call. V was trimmed by 6 bases and J by 0 bases, leaving 3 bases between them. Germline-derived CDR1 and CDR2 are MNHNY and SVGAGI (reference sequence). CDR3 length equals 12 residues. DNA for the CDR3: TGTGCCAGCAGGAGTAGCAATCAGCCCCAGCATTTT. Protein product: CASRSSNQPQHF.

This clonotype came up a few times. The V and J genes are TRBV12-3 or TRBV12-4 and TRBJ2-5; 8 nucleotides align to TRBD2. The CDR3 sequence is 14 residues long. V lost 5 bases, J lost 4 bases, and 6 bases stayed unmatched. Here the CDR3 reads CASSPTSGRETQYF. Here the CDR3 DNA reads TGTGCCAGCAGTCCAACTAGCGGACGAGAGACCCAGTACTTC.

The CDR3 nucleotides are TGTGCCTGGAGTTCGGGGATCATGAACACTGAAGCTTTCTTT. Protein sequence: CAWSSGIMNTEAFF. The chain employs TRBV30 and TRBJ1-1; D call uncertain. CDR1 and CDR2 from the germline V gene are GTSNPN and SVGIG (reference sequence). Trimming left V 2 bases short and J 0 bases short, with 10 bases between. The CDR3 is 14 residues long.

Concerning this clonotype: The junction departs from germline at one end; a sequencing error may be responsible. The chain couples TRBV27 to TRBJ1-1; 7 positions agree with TRBD1. This CDR3 contains 16 residues. Germline CDR1 MNHEY, CDR2 SMNVEV (reference sequence). The CDR3 loop is CATSERQGSLLTEAFF. The CDR3 DNA sequence: TGTGCCACCAGTGAGAGACAGGGATCGTTGTTAACTGAAGCTTTCTTT.

This clonotype was detected a few times. The chain links TRBV12-3 or TRBV12-4 to TRBJ2-7; no clear D gene. V dropped 3 bases and J dropped 4 bases, with 10 bases sitting between them. The CDR3 is 13 residues long. Here the CDR3 reads CASSFRLFYEQYF. CDR3 sequence (DNA): TGTGCCAGCAGTTTCCGGTTATTTTACGAGCAGTACTTC.

The chain employs TRBV19 and TRBJ1-2; a weak D match, TRBD1 (5 bases). Trimming took 7 bases from V and 2 from J, leaving 11 bases between them. Germline V gene sequence: CDR1 LNHDA, CDR2 SQIVND (reference sequence). This CDR3 contains 13 residues. The CDR3 loop reads CASTPQGNYGYTF. Here the CDR3 DNA reads TGTGCCAGTACGCCCCAGGGAAACTATGGCTACACCTTC.

The chain has TRBV6-4 and TRBJ2-1; the D is unclear. The CDR3 is 13 amino acids. V shed 8 bases and J shed 5 bases, with 13 bases lying between them. Germline V gene data show CDR1 as MRHNA and CDR2 as SNTAGT. CDR3 sequence: CASSAEDHNEQFF. CDR3 coding DNA: TGTGCCAGCTCGGCGGAAGATCACAATGAGCAGTTCTTC.

This clonotype was seen only a few times. J is TRBJ2-1 and V is TRBV6-5; perhaps D is TRBD1 or TRBD2 (7 bases each). The germline CDR1 and CDR2 sequences are MNHEY and SVGAGI. The CDR3 is 16 residues long. Trimming cost V 2 bases and J 4 bases, with 15 bases left between them. CDR3 loop: CASSYGGRGGYNEQFF. The DNA of the CDR3 is TGTGCCAGCAGTTACGGGGGCAGGGGGGGATACAATGAGCAGTTCTTC.

This clonotype is labeled as medium-sized. This rearrangement joins TRBV29-1 to TRBJ2-1; possibly TRBD2 for D (6 bases). The V end was cut by 6 bases, the J end by 2 bases, with 14 bases between. There are 14 residues in the CDR3. Germline assignment: CDR1 SQVTM and CDR2 ANQGSEA. The CDR3 loop is CSVLGDLTYNEQFF. The CDR3 DNA follows: TGCAGCGTCCTCGGGGACTTGACCTACAATGAGCAGTTCTTC.

This clonotype is medium-sized within its sample. J is TRBJ2-6 and V is TRBV15; possibly TRBD1 for D (5 bases). There are 15 residues in the CDR3. CDR1 and CDR2 from the germline V gene are LNHNV and YYDKDF (reference sequence). The V and J ends lost 1 base and 4 bases respectively, with 8 bases between them. CDR3 DNA sequence: TGTGCCACCAGCAGAGCAGGGTCCGGGGCCAACGTCCTGACTTTC. Translation gives CATSRAGSGANVLTF.

The chain couples TRBV15 to TRBJ1-4, with D hard to call. Germline CDR1 reads LNHNV; CDR2 reads YYDKDF (reference sequence). Trimming left V 0 bases short and J 1 base short, with 6 bases between. The CDR3 totals 15 residues. The CDR3 loop reads CATSRDAGTNEKLFF. In nucleotides, the CDR3 is TGTGCCACCAGCAGAGATGCGGGAACTAATGAAAAACTGTTTTTT.

This clonotype was observed a few times. The chain employs TRBV11-3 and TRBJ1-1; tentative D call: TRBD1 (5 bases). Germline CDR1 and CDR2: SGHNT and YENEEA. The CDR3 is made up of 13 amino acids. Trimming took 5 bases from V and 8 from J, leaving 15 bases between them. CDR3 bases: TGTGCCAGCAGCCCCCGGACATATAACGAAGCTTTCTTT. Its protein is CASSPRTYNEAFF.

The chain uses TRBV6-5 and TRBJ2-1; D possibly matches TRBD1 or TRBD2 (5 bases each). Germline CDR1 reads MNHEY; CDR2 reads SVGAGI. V dropped 2 bases and J dropped 10 bases, with 9 bases sitting between them. This CDR3 contains 12 residues. This CDR3 reads CASSYRDGEQFF. DNA for the CDR3: TGTGCCAGCAGTTACCGGGACGGAGAGCAGTTCTTC.